This T cell receptor beta chain was identified during a study of cytomegalovirus exposure and HLA in healthy donors (dated by TCRdb to 2016 to 2017). As for the study more broadly: According to a later analysis, the roughly 130 validation repertoires were produced on the same platform as the roughly 600 repertoires of the first cohort. The study was designed to test whether signatures of past pathogen exposure could be identified by cataloging public T cell receptors. In addition to the first cohort of roughly 670 subjects, a separate validation cohort of approximately 110 different subjects was used. High-throughput TCR immunosequencing, statistical association of individual TCRs with disease status, and machine learning were combined to predict cytomegalovirus infection status. Points the paper makes about the study in general: All 130 or so repertoires were used to score co-occurrence in the validation cohort in a later analysis, because that analysis had no HLA typing for the cohort. In a later analysis, TCRs clustered in the first cohort were found to also tend to co-occur in the approximately 120 validation repertoires, with approximately 95% of cluster scores above 0. Most TCR sequences were observed very rarely across donors, whereas some public TCRs were present in many individuals. The study gave a list of about 160 TCR beta chains associated with cytomegalovirus. It was suggested by the authors that the approach could potentially be generalized to other disease states and immunological phenotypes. Cytomegalovirus status was reported to be diagnosed by the classifier with high specificity and sensitivity in both the original and validation cohorts. In vitro tests confirmed that a few of the cytomegalovirus-associated TCR beta chains recognize cytomegalovirus antigens.

Libraries were built with the immunoSEQ multiplex PCR assay. In the authors' own workflow: To diagnose cytomegalovirus status from the catalog of TCR beta chain sequences, a statistical classification framework was built. TCRdb retrieved this table from immuneACCESS and kept in-frame rearrangements only. Not all clones are present; in checked studies, unresolved V genes account for under half, and no reason is known for the remainder. V and J calls and clone size come straight from that table; D and trimming were deduced from the DNA. The sample data list 150,000 to 200,000 clones, and about 86% of these were observed just once. 5.5% to 6% of the sample lies in the top ten. The donors belonged to the validation cohort of about 130 subjects, which was separate from the roughly 700-subject first cohort. The V and J ends are trimmed by 2 bases and 3 bases, leaving 8 bases between them. The CDR3 covers 13 residues, taking in both the cysteine and the phenylalanine. Just the 39-base CDR3 DNA is kept, in frame starting at base 1. In the germline V gene (reference sequence), CDR1 corresponds to PRHDT and CDR2 to FYEKMQ.

A word on this clone: Its antigen target is currently unknown. No qualities accompany the bases; no much larger clone lies one base away.

The V and J genes are TRBV13 and TRBJ2-7; the D gene is perhaps TRBD1, on 5 matching bases. The source material was PBMCs. The TCR was taken from a woman in her twenties or thirties in good health and CMV-seronegative. The DNA is as follows: TGTGCCAGCAGCTTAATCGACAGCTACGAGCAGTACTTC. Its translation reads: CASSLIDSYEQYF.